The next 4 T cell receptor beta chains were all read from a single sample in a study of cytomegalovirus exposure and HLA in healthy donors. The PCR contained 60 Vbeta and 13 Jbeta primers. Method: immunoSEQ multiplex PCR; TCRdb's copy keeps in-frame clones and lacks some. The sample lists more than 130,000 clones; about 80% were seen once. The sequencing sample was made of PBMCs. The receptors shown here come from a male donor in good health and CMV-seronegative.

The chain recombines TRBV6-5 with TRBJ2-3; D is perhaps TRBD2 (6 bases). Germline V gives CDR1 MNHEY, CDR2 SVGAGI. Trimming took off 2 bases at V and 5 bases at J, with 8 bases between the two ends. The CDR3 is made up of 13 amino acids. The CDR3 DNA is TGTGCCAGCAGTTACAGGCGGGGAGATACGCAGTATTTT. Protein sequence: CASSYRRGDTQYF.

The chain has TRBV5-1 and TRBJ1-2; 7 positions match TRBD1. This CDR3 region has 14 residues. Trimming at V came to 2 bases and at J to 8 bases, leaving 9 bases not matched to a gene. Germline-derived CDR1 and CDR2 are SGHRS and YFSETQ. The CDR3 nucleotides read TGCGCCAGCAGCTTTGGAGCAGGGGGGCGAGGCTACACCTTC. Translating gives CASSFGAGGRGYTF.

The chain links TRBV10-3 to TRBJ1-5; D is unclear. Per germline, CDR1 ENHRY and CDR2 SYGVKD. Trimming removed 0 bases at V and 1 base at J, with 13 bases between. The CDR3 is 17 residues long. Here the CDR3 reads CAISESRNRGSNQPQHF. DNA of the CDR3: TGTGCCATCAGTGAGTCCCGGAACAGAGGGAGCAATCAGCCCCAGCATTTT.

The rearrangement joins TRBV6-5 to TRBJ1-1, with D perhaps TRBD1 (5 bases). Germline assignment: CDR1 MNHEY and CDR2 SVGAGI. Trimming took 5 bases from V and 1 from J, leaving 8 bases between them. CDR3 size: 13 residues. The CDR3 region has the DNA TGTGCCAGCAGTAAGGGGAAGAACACTGAAGCTTTCTTT. This codes for CASSKGKNTEAFF.